A selection of T cell receptor beta chains follows, all from one sample in a study of blood T cell repertoires in COVID-19. TCRdb keeps only in-frame clones here, not all; method: immunoSEQ multiplex PCR. Altogether 180,000 or so clones are present, 88% being singletons, with the ten largest covering 1.5% to 2%. The sample was peripheral blood. Source of these receptors: a man between 18 and 35 years old with active or convalescent COVID-19. Both conserved end residues are part of each CDR3. A D gene is named only where the DNA matches it firmly. Clone sizes are given selectively: once, few, many, or a class where the clone is expanded.

j_gene,d_gene,abundance,v_gene,CDR3nt,CDR3aa
TRBJ2-7,.,.,TRBV2,TGTGCCTCGAAACTCGAGCGGTCGGTCTACGAGCAGTACTTC,CASKLERSVYEQYF
TRBJ1-2,.,.,TRBV5-1,TGCGCCAGCAGCTCGCCAAATGGAGGAGTCAACTATGGCTACACCTTC,CASSSPNGGVNYGYTF
TRBJ1-3,.,.,TRBV9,TGTGCCAGCAGCGTAGCTACTAGCGGGGCCTCTGGAAACACCATATATTTT,CASSVATSGASGNTIYF
TRBJ1-2,.,.,TRBV30,TGTGCCTGGAGTGCAGGCGTCTATGGCTACACCTTC,CAWSAGVYGYTF
TRBJ2-7,TRBD2,once,TRBV30,TGTGCCTGGCGGGGACTAGCGGACGAGCAGTACTTC,CAWRGLADEQYF
TRBJ2-3,TRBD2,once,TRBV9,TGTGCCAGCCATCAACCCGGACTAGCGGCAAGCACAGATACGCAGTATTTT,CASHQPGLAASTDTQYF
TRBJ1-2,.,.,TRBV3-1/TRBV3-2,TGTGCCAGCAGCTCGTCTGACTATGGCTACACCTTC,CASSSSDYGYTF
TRBJ1-1,.,.,TRBV10-1,TGCGCCAGCATCTTTCCTCCGAAGGGACAAAACACTGAAGCTTTCTTT,CASIFPPKGQNTEAFF
TRBJ2-5,.,.,TRBV10-3,TGTGCCATCAGTGTTGGAGGGAGGGAGACCCAGTACTTC,CAISVGGRETQYF
TRBJ1-2,.,.,TRBV27,TGTGCCAGCAGTTCAGGACTCAATGGCTACACCTTC,CASSSGLNGYTF
TRBJ1-1,.,.,TRBV18,TGTGCCAGCTCACCACCGGCGGCGAACACTGAAGCTTTCTTT,CASSPPAANTEAFF
TRBJ1-6,TRBD1,.,TRBV11-2,TGTGCCAGCAGCTTATTAATTGGGACAGGGTCCTATCCCCTCCACTTT,CASSLLIGTGSYPLHF
TRBJ1-5,.,.,TRBV5-1,TGCGCCAGCAGCTTGGGACAGGCCCCTAATCAGCCCCAGCATTTT,CASSLGQAPNQPQHF
TRBJ2-7,.,once,TRBV5-6,TGTGCCAGCGCTTCAGGGGACATCTACGAGCAGTACTTC,CASASGDIYEQYF
TRBJ1-6,TRBD1,.,TRBV27,TGTGCCAGCAGTAACGGACAGGATTATTCACCCCTCCACTTT,CASSNGQDYSPLHF
TRBJ1-2,.,.,TRBV7-2,TGTGCCAGCAGCCCCGACAGCCGAATGGGCTACACCTTC,CASSPDSRMGYTF
TRBJ2-1,TRBD1,.,TRBV12-5,TGTGTTACCACCGGGACAGGGAAGGATGAGCAGTTCTTC,CVTTGTGKDEQFF
TRBJ2-1,TRBD2,.,TRBV25-1,TGTGCCAGCCAACTAGCGGGGGGGTCCAATGAGCAGTTCTTC,CASQLAGGSNEQFF
TRBJ2-1,.,.,TRBV7-2,TGTGCCAGCAAATCCGTCGGGGGAGTGAGGGGTGAGCAGTTCTTC,CASKSVGGVRGEQFF
TRBJ2-1,TRBD2,.,TRBV5-6,TGTGCCAGCAGCCCTTCACTAGCGGGGGGGCTCAATGAGCAGTTCTTC,CASSPSLAGGLNEQFF
TRBJ2-7,TRBD1,.,TRBV6-5,TGTGCCAGCAGTACGCGACAGGGAGTCTACGAGCAGTACTTC,CASSTRQGVYEQYF
TRBJ1-3,.,.,TRBV2,TGTGCCAGCAGTAACCAAGGGGAGGGTGCGGGAAACACCATATATTTT,CASSNQGEGAGNTIYF
TRBJ2-4,TRBD1,.,TRBV3-1/TRBV3-2,TGTGCCAGCAGCCAACGAGGACAGGGGAGGGCCAAAAACATTCAGTACTTC,CASSQRGQGRAKNIQYF
TRBJ2-7,.,few,TRBV29-1,TGCAGCGTTGCAGTCCCCAGCTCCTACGAGCAGTACTTC,CSVAVPSSYEQYF
TRBJ2-2,.,.,TRBV5-1,TGCGCCAGCAGCTTGGCCTACGCGGCTAGTATAGGCCCCGTCGCCGGGGAGCTGTTTTTT,CASSLAYAASIGPVAGELFF
TRBJ2-7,.,.,TRBV2,TGTGCCAGCAGACCACAGGACGGCCCCTACGAGCAGTACTTC,CASRPQDGPYEQYF
TRBJ1-1,TRBD1,.,TRBV15,TGTGCCACCAGCAGAGAACAGGGGGCGGCCACTGAAGCTTTCTTT,CATSREQGAATEAFF
TRBJ1-1,.,.,TRBV12-3/TRBV12-4,TGTGCCAGCTCCCGGGGGGAGAACACTGAAGCTTTCTTT,CASSRGENTEAFF
TRBJ1-1,.,.,TRBV19,TGTGCCAGTGGGGCAGGGAAGGGTCGGACTGAAGCTTTCTTT,CASGAGKGRTEAFF
TRBJ2-3,TRBD1,.,TRBV9,TGTGCCAGCAGCGTAGCTCGTGGACAGGGATTTGCAGATACGCAGTATTTT,CASSVARGQGFADTQYF
TRBJ2-1,TRBD1,once,TRBV29-1,TGCAGCGTATGGACAGGGGCTGTCTCCTACAATGAGCAGTTCTTC,CSVWTGAVSYNEQFF
TRBJ1-1,TRBD1,.,TRBV5-4,TGTGCCAGCAGCCCTGGGGTGCAGGGGGACAACACTGAAGCTTTCTTT,CASSPGVQGDNTEAFF
TRBJ2-5,TRBD2,.,TRBV5-6,TGTGCCAGCAGCGACTCGCGGAGCGGGGGGCAAGAGACCCAGTACTTC,CASSDSRSGGQETQYF
TRBJ1-2,.,.,TRBV11-2,TGTGCCAGCAGCTTACAAACAGGGTTCCCTTATACCTTC,CASSLQTGFPYTF
TRBJ2-7,TRBD1,.,TRBV5-1,TGCGCCAGCAGCTTGGGTCAGGGGGAACCGCCCTACGAGCAGTACTTC,CASSLGQGEPPYEQYF
TRBJ1-2,TRBD1,.,TRBV7-9,TGTGCCAGCACCTGGACAGGGGCCGGTGGCTACACCTTC,CASTWTGAGGYTF
TRBJ1-5,TRBD1,.,TRBV5-1,TGCGCCAGCAGCCCCGAGACAGGGTTTAGTCAGCCCCAGCATTTT,CASSPETGFSQPQHF
TRBJ2-5,.,.,TRBV11-2,TGTGCCAGCAGCTTACTGGCAGGCTCTGAGACCCAGTACTTC,CASSLLAGSETQYF
TRBJ1-4,TRBD1,few,TRBV24-1,TGTGCCACCAGTGATTTAGGGGACAGAAGGTGGGCGGCAACTAATGAAAAACTGTTTTTT,CATSDLGDRRWAATNEKLFF
TRBJ2-6,.,.,TRBV4-3,TGCGCCAGCAGCCAAGATGCCAGCTCTGGGGCCAACGTCCTGACTTTC,CASSQDASSGANVLTF
TRBJ2-2,TRBD2,.,TRBV2,TGTGCCAGCAGAAGGATCCTAGCGGGTGGCACCGGGGAGCTGTTTTTT,CASRRILAGGTGELFF
TRBJ1-3,.,.,TRBV10-3,TGTGCCATCCGTGCCGCAGGCGGAAACACCATATATTTT,CAIRAAGGNTIYF
TRBJ1-1,TRBD1,once,TRBV7-8,TGTGCCAGCAGCTTAGGTCAGGGGGCGATCCTGAACACTGAAGCTTTCTTT,CASSLGQGAILNTEAFF
TRBJ2-2,TRBD1,.,TRBV5-1,TGCGCCAGCAGCCGCAAAAAGGGGGACAGGACACACACCGGGGAGCTGTTTTTT,CASSRKKGDRTHTGELFF
TRBJ2-7,TRBD1,.,TRBV7-2,TGTGCCAGCAGCAATAGAGGACAGGGGAAGGCTAGCGAGCAGTACTTC,CASSNRGQGKASEQYF
TRBJ2-1,.,.,TRBV5-1,TGCGCCAGCCGCGGACTCCCGAGCTCCTACAATGAGCAGTTCTTC,CASRGLPSSYNEQFF
TRBJ2-3,.,.,TRBV19,TGTGCCAGTAGTGACAGAACAGATACGCAGTATTTT,CASSDRTDTQYF
TRBJ2-1,.,once,TRBV4-2,TGTGCCAGCAGCCAGGCTCAATCGACTAGTGTGGAGCAGTTCTTC,CASSQAQSTSVEQFF